Following are 11 T cell receptor beta chains from one sample sequenced in a study of blood T cell repertoires in COVID-19. This table comes from immunoSEQ multiplex PCR, and its TCRdb copy is limited to in-frame clones, with some not included. Here the sample spans about 150,000 clones, roughly nine tenths being singletons. The specimen sequenced was PBMCs or T cells enriched from blood (not recorded which). The receptors originated from a woman aged 40 to 50 who had been exposed to COVID-19.

The V gene is TRBV19, the J gene TRBJ2-5, with 8 bases fitting TRBD1. This CDR3 has 15 residues. V shed 3 bases, J shed 1 base, and the junction held 4 bases outside the gene matches. Germline V gene sequence: CDR1 LNHDA, CDR2 SQIVND (reference sequence). CDR3 region: CASSIDRGFQETQYF. The CDR3 DNA reads TGTGCCAGTAGTATCGACAGGGGTTTCCAAGAGACCCAGTACTTC.

The genes are TRBV21-1 and TRBJ1-2; TRBD1 was called by the table and not checked on the DNA. TRBV21-1 is labeled a pseudogene. This CDR3 is built from 16 residues. In DNA, the CDR3 is TGTGCCAGCACCCTAGGGCTAGGACAGGTAAAGCGTGGCTACACCTTC. This gives the protein CASTLGLGQVKRGYTF.

This chain links TRBV2 with TRBJ2-7, with 7 bases lining up with TRBD1. CDR1 and CDR2 (germline): SNHLY, FYNNEI. The V segment lost 6 bases and the J segment 2 bases; nucleotides outside the gene matches: 7. The CDR3 runs to 14 residues. This chain's CDR3 is CASRVTGIAYEQYF. The DNA for the CDR3 is TGTGCCAGCAGGGTGACAGGGATCGCCTACGAGCAGTACTTC. Drawing the rest from reference TRBV2 and TRBJ2-7, the complete variable domain is EPEVTQTPSHQVTQMGQEVILRCVPISNHLYFYWYRQILGQKVEFLVSFYNNEISEKSEIFDDQFSVERPDGSNFTLKIRSTKLEDSAMYFCASRVTGIAYEQYFGPGTRLTVT.

The chain links TRBV18 to TRBJ1-1; D possibly corresponds to TRBD1 (5 bases). CDR3 length: 15 amino acids. The germline gives CDR1 KGHSH, CDR2 LQKENI. V dropped 0 bases and J dropped 6 bases, with 14 bases sitting between them. CDR3 protein: CASSPPKGHWAEAFF. Here the CDR3 DNA reads TGTGCCAGCTCACCACCTAAGGGGCATTGGGCTGAAGCTTTCTTT.

The rearrangement links TRBV10-3 to TRBJ1-3, with D possibly being TRBD1 (5 bases). Trimming took off 4 bases at V and 2 bases at J, with 6 bases between the two ends. This CDR3 is built from 13 residues. Per the germline V gene, CDR1 is ENHRY and CDR2 is SYGVKD. The CDR3 region is CAISVTAGNTIYF. The CDR3 coding sequence is TGTGCCATCAGTGTGACAGCTGGAAACACCATATATTTT.

The sample holds one count of this clone. The chain recombines TRBV6-6 with TRBJ1-4, with 9 bases lining up with TRBD1. J lost 5 bases, V lost 2 bases, and 3 bases had no gene match. This CDR3 comprises 15 residues. The V gene's germline CDR1 is MNHNY and CDR2 SVGAGI (reference sequence). The CDR3 coding sequence is TGTGCCAGCAGTTACCCGGGGACAGGGAATGAAAAACTGTTTTTT. Protein sequence: CASSYPGTGNEKLFF.

The chain combines TRBV28 with TRBJ2-7; no clear D gene. The germline CDR1 and CDR2 sequences are MDHEN and SYDVKM. This CDR3 contains 12 residues. Trimming stripped 6 bases from V and 4 bases from J, with 10 bases between. The CDR3 nucleotides are TGTGCCAGCAGACAAAACAGTTACGAGCAGTACTTC. As protein: CASRQNSYEQYF.

In its sample, this clone was seen a few times. This chain connects TRBV15 to TRBJ1-1; no reliable D call. CDR3 size: 16 residues. V was shortened by 0 bases and J by 2 bases, with 13 bases between the two germline ends. Per germline, CDR1 LNHNV and CDR2 YYDKDF (reference sequence). This CDR3 reads CATSRDFSGGNTEAFF. The CDR3, as DNA: TGTGCCACCAGCAGAGATTTTTCCGGAGGTAACACTGAAGCTTTCTTT. The full variable domain, rest sourced from reference TRBV15 and TRBJ1-1, is DAMVIQNPRYQVTQFGKPVTLSCSQTLNHNVMYWYQQKSSQAPKLLFHYYDKDFNNEADTPDNFQSRRPNTSFCFLDIRSPGLGDTAMYLCATSRDFSGGNTEAFFGQGTRLTVV.

This sequence joins TRBV2 and TRBJ2-1, with a weak D call TRBD1 (5 bases). CDR1 is SNHLY, CDR2 FYNNEI, per germline. V shed 8 bases and J shed 2 bases, with 10 bases lying between them. The CDR3 loop spans 13 amino acids. CDR3 nucleotides: TGTGCCAGCGAACAGGCAGCCTACAATGAGCAGTTCTTC. It is translated as CASEQAAYNEQFF.

V and J are TRBV19 and TRBJ1-5, with TRBD1 identical over 7 bases. Germline V CDR1 and CDR2: LNHDA, SQIVND (reference sequence). V was pared by 4 bases and J by 3 bases, with 9 bases of the junction left unmatched. The CDR3 is made up of 16 amino acids. The CDR3 region is CASSTIAGTDNQPQHF. The DNA of the CDR3 is TGTGCCAGTAGTACCATAGCCGGGACAGACAATCAGCCCCAGCATTTT.

This clone was seen only once. The chain couples TRBV5-1 to TRBJ2-2; 8 positions agree with TRBD2. Germline values: CDR1 SGHRS, CDR2 YFSETQ. CDR3 size: 15 residues. Trimming took 5 bases from V and 4 from J; bases not matched to a gene: 7. CDR3 amino acids: CASSPGTRGTGELFF. CDR3 nucleotide sequence: TGCGCCAGCAGTCCCGGGACTAGAGGCACCGGGGAGCTGTTTTTT.